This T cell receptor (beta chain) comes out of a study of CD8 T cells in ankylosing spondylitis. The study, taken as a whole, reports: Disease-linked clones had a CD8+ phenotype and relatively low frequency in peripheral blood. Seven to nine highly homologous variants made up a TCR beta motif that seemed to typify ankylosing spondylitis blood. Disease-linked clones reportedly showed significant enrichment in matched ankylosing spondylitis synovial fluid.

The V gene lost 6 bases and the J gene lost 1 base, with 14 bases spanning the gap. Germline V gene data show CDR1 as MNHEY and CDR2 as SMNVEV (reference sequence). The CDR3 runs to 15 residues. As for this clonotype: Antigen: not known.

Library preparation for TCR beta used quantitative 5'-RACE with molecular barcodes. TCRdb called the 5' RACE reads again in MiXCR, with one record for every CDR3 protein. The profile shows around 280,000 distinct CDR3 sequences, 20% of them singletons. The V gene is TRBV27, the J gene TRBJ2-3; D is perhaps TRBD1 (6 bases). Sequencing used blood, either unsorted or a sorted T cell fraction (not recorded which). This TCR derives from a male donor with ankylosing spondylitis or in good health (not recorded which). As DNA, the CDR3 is TGTGCCAGCAGATCATCAGGGGTGGGCACAGATACGCAGTATTTT. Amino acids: CASRSSGVGTDTQYF.